The 10 T cell receptor beta chains presented below share a single source sample, sequenced in a study of blood T cell repertoires in COVID-19. Clones were read by immunoSEQ multiplex PCR, and TCRdb kept only the in-frame ones, dropping some. The sample comprises about 130,000 clones, approximately 80% of which are singletons, and about 9.9% rests with the top ten. The sequenced sample was peripheral blood. All receptors derive from a man between 35 and 55 years old with active or convalescent COVID-19.

CDR3 loop: CATIKPGHPNEKLFF. In DNA form, the CDR3 reads TGTGCCACCATCAAACCGGGACACCCCAATGAAAAACTGTTTTTT. The rearrangement joins TRBV6-5 to TRBJ1-4, with TRBD1 as a possible D gene (6 bases). V dropped 10 bases and J dropped 5 bases, with 20 bases sitting between them. Per the germline V gene, CDR1 is MNHEY and CDR2 is SVGAGI. The CDR3 runs 15 residues.

The rearrangement uses TRBV18 and TRBJ2-7; tentative D call: TRBD1 (8 bases). Germline V lookup: CDR1 KGHSH, CDR2 LQKENI. The CDR3 has 15 amino acids. The V end lost 4 bases, the J end lost 4 bases, and 17 bases lay between the germline ends. In nucleotides, the CDR3 is TGTGCCAGCTCACTCATGGACAGGGAGGGGTACGAGCAGTACTTC. It translates to CASSLMDREGYEQYF.

This rearrangement joins TRBV18 to TRBJ2-7; a possible D gene is TRBD1 (5 bases). The CDR3 runs 12 residues. V lost 5 bases and J lost 4, with 9 bases in between. The germline gives CDR1 KGHSH, CDR2 LQKENI. The chain's CDR3 is CASSGKGYEQYF. Written as DNA, the CDR3 is TGTGCCAGCTCAGGGAAGGGGTACGAGCAGTACTTC. The whole variable domain, remainder taken from reference TRBV18 and TRBJ2-7, is NAGVMQNPRHLVRRRGQEARLRCSPMKGHSHVYWYRQLPEEGLKFMVYLQKENIIDESGMPKERFSAEFPKEGPSILRIQQVVRGDSAAYFCASSGKGYEQYFGPGTRLTVT.

CDR3 in amino acids: CASSVTGTPSSGNTIYF. In DNA, the CDR3 is TGTGCCAGCAGCGTAACCGGGACACCGAGCTCTGGAAACACCATATATTTT. The rearrangement uses TRBV9 and TRBJ1-3, with a weak D call TRBD1 (6 bases). The CDR3 length is 17 residues. The germline V gene has CDR1 SGDLS and CDR2 YYNGEE. V gave up 1 base and J gave up 0 bases, with 14 bases separating them.

The chain employs TRBV3-1 (or the pseudogene TRBV3-2) and TRBJ1-1; D unclear. The V gene's germline CDR1 is LGHDT and CDR2 YNNKEL (reference sequence). The CDR3 sequence is 17 residues long. The V gene lost 1 base and the J gene lost 2 bases, with 17 bases spanning the gap. Written as DNA, the CDR3 is TGTGCCAGCAGCCAAGTGGTCTCAGGACTTTTAAACACTGAAGCTTTCTTT. Residues: CASSQVVSGLLNTEAFF.

This sequence joins TRBV27 and TRBJ2-7, with TRBD1 identical over 10 bases. This CDR3 region has 16 residues. Germline V CDR1 and CDR2: MNHEY, SMNVEV (reference sequence). J gave up 3 bases and V 3 bases, and 8 bases lay outside the gene matches. This CDR3 is CASSFARDRGSYEQYF. CDR3 in DNA: TGTGCCAGCAGTTTTGCCCGGGACAGGGGAAGCTACGAGCAGTACTTC.

This clone was seen more than once but under ten times. The chain couples TRBV28 to TRBJ2-5, with 7 bases aligning to TRBD1. CDR1 and CDR2 (germline): MDHEN, SYDVKM. V dropped 8 bases and J dropped 7; count of bases not matched to a gene: 10. The CDR3 is 13 residues long. DNA for the CDR3: TGTGCCAGCGTCAAGGGAGCAGGGGGGACCCAGTACTTC. Its protein product is CASVKGAGGTQYF.

The chain employs TRBV5-1 and TRBJ1-2, with 9 bases lining up with TRBD1. CDR3 length: 14 amino acids. V lost 4 bases and J lost 4; bases outside the gene matches: 5. Germline CDR1 reads SGHRS; CDR2 reads YFSETQ. CDR3 region: CASSETGGVYGYTF. The DNA for the CDR3 is TGCGCCAGCAGCGAGACAGGGGGTGTCTATGGCTACACCTTC.

This sequence joins TRBV28 and TRBJ2-7, with 12 bases aligning to TRBD1. The V and J ends lost 4 bases and 5 bases, in that order; junction bases with no gene match: 6. Germline-derived CDR1 and CDR2 are MDHEN and SYDVKM. The CDR3 is 15 amino acids. CDR3 region: CASSSGQGASHEQYF. CDR3 DNA: TGTGCCAGCAGTTCGGGACAGGGGGCGTCCCACGAGCAGTACTTC.

V and J are TRBV7-2 and TRBJ1-6; 11 nucleotides align to TRBD1. Per germline, CDR1 SGHTA and CDR2 FQGNSA. V dropped 1 base and J dropped 10; count of bases not matched to a gene: 3. This CDR3 is 15 amino acids long. This CDR3 reads CASSLGTGGGSPLHF. The DNA of the CDR3 is TGTGCCAGCAGCTTAGGGACAGGGGGCGGCTCACCCCTCCACTTT.